This TCR beta chain derives from a study of T-cell memory formation after mild COVID-19. Worth noting for this clonotype: Its antigen is undetermined.

The CDR3 has 14 amino acids. Deletions cut 1 base from V and 3 bases from J, with 9 bases between. Germline V gene sequence: CDR1 SEHNR, CDR2 FQNEAQ (reference sequence). General study points: Cross-reactive memory appears to have joined, as suggested by some responding clones showing up in pre-infection memory.

TCRdb fed the 5' RACE reads into MiXCR, producing one record per CDR3 protein. This table has under 450,000 distinct CDR3 sequences, 20% to 25% appearing once. Source material: PBMCs or a T cell subset sorted from them (not recorded which). The receptor comes from a man between 18 and 35 years old who had mild COVID-19 (a few samples of this study predate the infection). Cell type and time point are not known. V usage is TRBV7-9 and J usage is TRBJ1-2; D may be TRBD1 (6 bases). In DNA form, the CDR3 reads TGTGCCAGCAGCTTAGGACAGGACCACTATGGCTACACCTTC. Its protein is CASSLGQDHYGYTF.